The subject of this entry is one T cell receptor beta chain. As yet, its antigen is unknown. These data originate in a study of shared clonotypes between healthy human individuals. Study-wide results and limits: Since donors were few, the genetic and exposure-history diversity represented was limited.

Generated by immunoSEQ multiplex PCR, the TCRdb table keeps only in-frame clones and is missing some. The profile shows about 2.4 million clones, over 85% of them singletons. HIV-negative, healthy adults without recent acute infections or vaccinations were the donors. Trimming cost V 3 bases and J 4 bases; bases outside gene matches: 11. The CDR3 consists of 16 residues. Germline V lookup: CDR1 MDHEN, CDR2 SYDVKM. This chain links TRBV28 with TRBJ1-2; 7 bases are a match to TRBD1. The sample comprised naive CD4+ T cells from PBMCs. The subset denotes: CD45RA+ positively selected. The receptor comes from a man younger than 35 in good health. Some clones in this sample may be carry-over from other donors' samples. The CDR3 reads CASSLLPRRGLYGYTF. The CDR3 nucleotides read TGTGCCAGCAGTTTGTTACCCCGTAGGGGGCTCTATGGCTACACCTTC.